The 14 T cell receptor beta chains in this list originate from one sample, sequenced in a study of Graves' ophthalmopathy and Graves' hyperthyroidism. The authors amplified TCR beta CDR3 regions from RNA transcripts. First-round RT-PCR relied on HTBI primers, and a second-round multiplex PCR came next. TCRdb re-called the multiplex PCR reads with MiXCR, one entry per CDR3 protein. Here the sample spans under 200,000 distinct CDR3 sequences, over 35% being singletons. The sample comprised peripheral blood. Receptors originate from a woman aged 40 to 49 with Graves' ophthalmopathy.

This chain links TRBV6-2 or TRBV6-3 with TRBJ2-7, with 9 bases fitting TRBD2. CDR1 is MNHEY, CDR2 SVGEGT, per germline. With 7 bases clipped from V and 2 bases from J, the junction kept 6 bases outside the gene matches. CDR3 length: 14 amino acids. CDR3 DNA sequence: TGTGCCAGCATTTTAGCGGGGGCTCCCTACGAGCAGTACTTC. It translates to CASILAGAPYEQYF.

This clonotype has at least ten counts. V and J are TRBV5-1 and TRBJ1-3; D unresolved. The germline V gene has CDR1 SGHRS and CDR2 YFSETQ. V lost 0 bases and J 0 bases, leaving 10 bases between the germline ends. The length of the CDR3 is 16 residues. The CDR3 DNA is TGCGCCAGCAGCTTGGCTGGCCCGGACTCTGGAAACACCATATATTTT. Its protein is CASSLAGPDSGNTIYF.

In this sample, this clonotype turned up many times. The rearrangement joins TRBV19 to TRBJ1-2; no firm D call. CDR3 size: 14 residues. Germline-derived CDR1 and CDR2 are LNHDA and SQIVND (reference sequence). V gave up 5 bases and J gave up 4 bases, with 14 bases separating them. The CDR3 DNA sequence: TGTGCCAGTAGTCCCAGAGGGAGGGTCTATGGCTACACCTTC. Its translation is CASSPRGRVYGYTF.

The V gene is TRBV29-1, the J gene TRBJ2-7, with 9 positions matching TRBD1. The CDR3 is 17 residues long. Germline trimming cut 0 bases from V and 2 bases from J; bases unmatched to any gene: 11. The germline CDR1 and CDR2 sequences are SQVTM and ANQGSEA. This CDR3 is CSVEEGTGTGITYEQYF. Written as DNA, the CDR3 is TGCAGCGTTGAAGAGGGTACGGGGACAGGGATCACCTACGAGCAGTACTTC.

In this sample, this clonotype turned up many times. The chain carries TRBV20-1 and TRBJ1-5, with a weak D call TRBD1 (5 bases). Germline lookup yields CDR1 DFQATT and CDR2 SNEGSKA (reference sequence). V dropped 3 bases and J dropped 3 bases, with 15 bases sitting between them. The CDR3 totals 15 residues. The CDR3 region has the DNA TGCAGTGCTAGGCCGGGACCCTTATTCAATCAGCCCCAGCATTTT. As protein: CSARPGPLFNQPQHF.

The table lists this clonotype with many counts. The gene calls are TRBV19 and TRBJ2-7; 10 nucleotides align to TRBD1. This CDR3 spans 16 amino acids. From germline, CDR1 is LNHDA and CDR2 SQIVND (reference sequence). J lost 3 bases, V lost 5 bases, and 10 bases had no gene match. CDR3 DNA: TGTGCCAGTAGTCCCTCCCCGGACAGGGGGAACTACGAGCAGTACTTC. It yields the protein CASSPSPDRGNYEQYF.

This clonotype was seen only a few times. The V and J genes are TRBV2 and TRBJ2-7; D tentatively fits TRBD1 or TRBD2 (5 bases each). The CDR3 sequence is 17 residues long. Trimming shortened V by 3 bases and J by 1 base, and 19 bases separated the two germline ends. In germline, CDR1 is SNHLY, CDR2 FYNNEI. The CDR3 DNA reads TGTGCCAGCAGTGACCTGGGGACGTACTCCTTTTCCTACGAGCAGTACTTC. Translating it yields CASSDLGTYSFSYEQYF.

CDR3 sequence: CASSYSGAYEQYF. In DNA, the CDR3 is TGTGCCAGCAGTTACTCCGGAGCCTACGAGCAGTACTTC. This chain joins TRBV6-5 and TRBJ2-7; D gene ambiguous. Germline V gene sequence: CDR1 MNHEY, CDR2 SVGAGI. Between the trimmed V and J ends, which lost 0 bases and 2 bases, there was a span of 5 bases. The CDR3 has 13 residues.

The CDR3, as DNA: TGTGCCAGCAGTTTAGCCCTCCACTACGAGCAGTACTTC. This gives the protein CASSLALHYEQYF. The rearrangement joins TRBV12-3 or TRBV12-4 to TRBJ2-7; D not resolved. V lost 0 bases to trimming and J lost 3 bases, with 6 bases between them. This CDR3 spans 13 amino acids.

This clonotype was recorded only once. This chain uses TRBV7-2 with TRBJ2-7; D gene uncertain. Germline values: CDR1 SGHTA, CDR2 FQGNSA. V lost 4 bases to trimming and J lost 2 bases, with 9 bases between them. This CDR3 contains 13 residues. CDR3 sequence: CASSSSLPYEQYF. For the CDR3, the DNA is TGTGCCAGCAGCTCTTCACTCCCCTACGAGCAGTACTTC.

There are many counts of this clonotype. The chain is built from TRBV7-3 and TRBJ1-1; TRBD1 matches 9 bases. Germline V gene sequence: CDR1 SGHTA, CDR2 FQGTGA. This CDR3 has 15 amino acids. With V trimmed by 3 bases and J by 11 bases, 13 bases remained unmatched. This chain's CDR3 is CASSLTPGQGYSAFF. The CDR3 DNA is TGTGCCAGCAGCTTGACTCCGGGACAGGGATATTCGGCTTTCTTT.

This clonotype was recorded at least ten times. This chain joins TRBV7-2 and TRBJ2-7; 10 nucleotides match TRBD2. The germline gives CDR1 SGHTA, CDR2 FQGNSA. The CDR3 covers 14 residues. The trim removed 0 bases at V and 6 bases at J, leaving 2 bases unmatched. The CDR3 sequence is CASSLALAGFEQYF. The CDR3 DNA is TGTGCCAGCAGCTTAGCACTAGCGGGATTCGAGCAGTACTTC.

Concerning this clonotype: Mismatch with germline at one junction end may stem from a read error. The chain uses TRBV12-3 or TRBV12-4 and TRBJ1-1; TRBD1 might be the D (5 bases). The CDR3 is made up of 14 amino acids. The CDR3 DNA reads as TGTGCCAGCAGAGAGGGACTGCGAGACACGGAAGCTTTCTTT. It encodes CASREGLRDTEAFF.

The sample holds many counts of this clonotype. V usage is TRBV13 and J usage is TRBJ1-1, with a tentative D call TRBD1 (6 bases). Trimming removed 5 bases from V and 4 bases from J, with 20 bases in between. Germline V CDR1 and CDR2: PRHDT, FYEKMQ (reference sequence). CDR3 size: 16 residues. The CDR3 is CASSTSHRVFGTEAFF. CDR3 sequence (DNA): TGTGCCAGCAGCACCAGCCACAGGGTTTTTGGCACTGAAGCTTTCTTT.